The 32 T cell receptor delta chains below were found in one sample sequenced in a study of γδ T cells in repeated Plasmodium falciparum infection. TCRdb re-analyzed the multiplex PCR reads via CATT. The table includes tens of thousands of delta-chain clones, 0.9% to 1% detected once. Vgamma9/Vdelta2+ and Vdelta2-negative gammadelta T cells were flow-sorted from PBMC for bulk sequencing. The specimen sequenced was gamma-delta T cells from blood. All receptors come from a pool of human donors (malaria-infected and uninfected, not separated).

This clone has only a few counts. This DNA's translation differs at residue 16 from TCRdb's protein, which comes from a much larger clone; a read error is likely, and the protein shown is translated from the DNA. No J gene was called, and the V gene is TRDV1; TRDD3, the table's D call, was not compared with the DNA. Germline values: CDR1 TSWWSYY, CDR2 QGS. The CDR3 has 18 amino acids. The CDR3 region has the DNA TGTGCTCTTGGGGGCGTCTCGCACTGGGGGATACTTGGCGATAAACCCATCTTT. Amino acids: CALGGVSHWGILGDKPIF.

To note about this clone: A read error likely explains this, since a far larger clone differs by one base. The same CDR3 can be traced to other DNA sequences in this sample. V and J are TRDV1 and TRDJ1; D may be TRDD2 (6 bases). This CDR3 region has 19 residues. The germline CDR1 and CDR2 sequences are TSWWSYY and QGS. V was trimmed by 0 bases and J by 11 bases, leaving 31 bases between them. For the CDR3, the DNA is TGTGCTCTTGGGGAACTAATTTCCTATAAGATACTCCTGCACCCCGTTCTCATCTTT. This gives the protein CALGELISYKILLHPVLIF.

To note about this clone: The TCRdb protein, from a much larger clone, departs from this DNA's translation at residue 5, likely by read error; the protein shown derives from the DNA. This rearrangement joins TRDV2 to TRDJ3; 9 bases align to TRDD3. Here the J gene came from matching the DNA to germline, since TCRdb omits it. V dropped 3 bases and J dropped 1; count of bases not matched to a gene: 9. Germline-derived CDR1 and CDR2 are GEAIGNYY and EKD. The CDR3 has 19 residues. Here the CDR3 DNA reads TGTGCCTGTGACTCCGCTGGGGGATTCGGTTCCTGGGACACCCGACAGATGTTTTTC. This gives the protein CACDSAGGFGSWDTRQMFF.

Ten or more counts support this clone. The V gene is TRDV1, the J gene TRDJ1; TRDD3 agrees at 10 bases. Germline V CDR1 and CDR2: TSWWSYY, QGS. The CDR3 extends over 23 amino acids. The V segment lost 4 bases and the J segment 2 bases; nucleotides outside the gene matches: 28. CDR3 residues: CALGGRETAYWGIWGCGTDKLIF. The CDR3 bases are TGTGCTCTTGGGGGACGAGAGACCGCTTACTGGGGGATCTGGGGATGTGGAACCGATAAACTCATCTTT.

On this clone: A much larger clone sits a single nucleotide away, making a read error possible. J is TRDJ1 and V is TRDV1, with D possibly TRDD2 on 6 matching bases. In the absence of a J gene in TCRdb, the DNA was matched to germline to assign it here. The CDR3 extends over 17 amino acids. Trimming left V 4 bases short and J 6 bases short, with 24 bases between. The germline V gene has CDR1 TSWWSYY and CDR2 QGS. The CDR3 sequence is CALGGGGPTEGAYKLIF. The DNA for the CDR3 is TGTGCTCTTGGGGGAGGCGGTCCTACTGAGGGGGCCTATAAACTCATCTTT.

On this clone: TCRdb lists the protein of a much larger clone for this DNA, which differs at residue 5, so this is likely a read error; the protein given here is translated from the DNA itself. J is TRDJ1 and V is TRDV2; TRDD3 agrees at 13 bases. The CDR3 totals 21 residues. With V trimmed by 3 bases and J by 0 bases, 18 bases remained unmatched. The germline V gene encodes CDR1 GEAIGNYY and CDR2 EKD. The CDR3 bases are TGTGCCTGTGACGCCGTTACTGGGGGATACGCCGAGCGGAAGGACACCGATAAACTCATCTTT. Its protein is CACDAVTGGYAERKDTDKLIF.

This clone was observed a handful of times. A read error is likely here: a far larger clone is one base away. Distinct nucleotide sequences in the sample also encode this CDR3. The chain joins TRDV1 to TRDJ1; no firm D call. Germline V gene sequence: CDR1 TSWWSYY, CDR2 QGS. The CDR3 has 12 amino acids. The CDR3 bases are TGTGCTCTTGGGGAACAGTACGATAAACTAATCTTT. The encoded protein is CALGEQYDKLIF.

The sample holds a few counts of this clone. TCRdb records a much larger clone's protein for this DNA, with a difference at residue 10 that likely arises from a read error; the protein given is the translation of the DNA. In DNA, the CDR3 is TGTGCCTGTGACATCAAAGTAGGTAACTGTGGTACTCGTGAAAAAGAGACCGATAAACTCATCTTT. As protein: CACDIKVGNCGTREKETDKLIF. The rearrangement joins TRDV2 to TRDJ1; D remains ambiguous. In the absence of a J gene in TCRdb, the DNA was matched to germline to assign it here. Germline CDR1 reads GEAIGNYY; CDR2 reads EKD. The CDR3 length is 22 residues. V was cut by 2 bases and J by 2 bases, with 35 bases left in between.

About this clone: This likely came from a read error, as a far larger clone is one base away. Other nucleotide sequences in the sample specify the same CDR3. This chain connects TRDV2 to TRDJ1; 13 bases match TRDD3. Germline lookup yields CDR1 GEAIGNYY and CDR2 EKD. CDR3 size: 15 residues. Losses at the gene ends were 3 bases for V and 4 bases for J; bases not matched to a gene: 4. CDR3 amino acids: CACDQTGGYGDKLIF. The DNA of the CDR3 is TGTGCCTGTGACCAGACTGGGGGATACGGCGATAAACTCATCTTT.

This clone came up a few times. The protein held in TCRdb is that of a much larger clone and does not match this DNA's translation at residue 18, likely because of a read error; the protein shown is translated from the DNA. The CDR3 spells CALGEQRGSPRWDKADKPIF. The CDR3 nucleotides read TGTGCTCTTGGGGAACAAAGGGGCTCCCCACGATGGGATAAAGCCGATAAACCCATCTTT. V usage is TRDV1 and J usage is TRDJ1; tentative D call: TRDD3 (6 bases). This CDR3 contains 20 residues. Germline CDR1 TSWWSYY, CDR2 QGS.

This clone showed up just a few times. The translation of this DNA and the TCRdb protein of a much larger clone differ at residue 11, probably owing to a read error; the protein shown here is translated from the DNA. The CDR3 DNA sequence: TGTGCCTGTGACACCGTGGGGGATACGGAGCTCGATAAACTCATCTTT. Protein: CACDTVGDTELDKLIF. The V gene is TRDV2, the J gene TRDJ1, with 11 bases matching TRDD3. In the absence of a J gene in TCRdb, the DNA was matched to germline to assign it here. The J segment lost 4 bases and the V segment lost 0 bases, leaving 6 bases of the junction unmatched. This CDR3 has 16 amino acids. CDR1 and CDR2 (germline): GEAIGNYY, EKD.

The V and J genes are TRDV1 and TRDJ1, with D possibly called TRDD1 or TRDD3 (5 bases each). The J gene was missing in TCRdb and was found by matching the end of the DNA to germline. The CDR3 runs 16 residues. The V gene lost 2 bases and the J gene lost 2 bases, with 15 bases spanning the gap. Looked up from germline, CDR1 is TSWWSYY and CDR2 is QGS. The CDR3 loop is CALGEIVNPGTDKLIF. The DNA for the CDR3 is TGTGCTCTTGGGGAAATAGTAAATCCTGGGACCGATAAACTCATCTTT.

A remark on this clone: TCRdb records a much larger clone's protein for this DNA, with a difference at residue 4 that likely arises from a read error; the protein given is the translation of the DNA. The chain joins TRDV2 to TRDJ1, with 10 bases fitting TRDD3. As TCRdb names no J gene, one was assigned here on the basis of a DNA match to germline. V was pared by 5 bases and J by 0 bases, with 17 bases of the junction left unmatched. The CDR3 loop spans 19 amino acids. Germline CDR1 GEAIGNYY, CDR2 EKD. The CDR3 DNA reads TGTGCCTGTGGCCTCGAGCGTACTGGGGGATTTCGGTACACCGATAAACTCATCTTT. It yields the protein CACGLERTGGFRYTDKLIF.

This clone was counted only a few times. For this DNA, TCRdb reports the protein of a much larger clone, which diverges at residue 3, most likely from a read error; the protein presented here is translated directly from the DNA. This chain joins TRDV2 and TRDJ1, with 11 positions matching TRDD3. No J gene was available from TCRdb, and it was assigned here by a germline match of the DNA. The CDR3 is 18 residues long. Germline CDR1 is GEAIGNYY and CDR2 is EKD. CDR3 sequence reads: CASDTVFGGYARSDKLIF. Here the CDR3 DNA reads TGTGCCAGTGACACGGTATTTGGGGGATACGCTCGGAGTGATAAACTCATCTTT.

There are a few counts of this clone. A far larger clone is one nucleotide away, so this likely arose from a read error. The sample has other DNA sequences that encode this CDR3 too. The chain uses TRDV2 and TRDJ1; 10 nucleotides agree with TRDD3. The J gene was missing in TCRdb and was found by matching the end of the DNA to germline. This CDR3 region has 19 residues. The V segment lost 0 bases and the J segment 1 base; nucleotides outside the gene matches: 13. Per the germline V gene, CDR1 is GEAIGNYY and CDR2 is EKD. The CDR3 sequence is CACDTLPPGGYGSTDKLIF. The CDR3 coding sequence is TGTGCCTGTGACACCCTGCCTCCTGGGGGATATGGAAGCACCGATAAACTCATCTTT.

This clone has a count of ten or more. For this DNA, TCRdb reports the protein of a much larger clone, which diverges at residue 8, most likely from a read error; the protein presented here is translated directly from the DNA. The rearrangement links TRDV1 to TRDJ1; 8 bases map to TRDD3. The J gene comes from matching the DNA to germline here; TCRdb lacks it. Trimming at V came to 5 bases and at J to 0 bases, leaving 23 bases not matched to a gene. CDR3 length: 21 residues. CDR1 and CDR2 (germline): TSWWSYY, QGS. The CDR3 DNA reads TGTGCTCTTGGGATTCGGCCTCCCCGCTACTGGGGGGTTCCGTACACCGATAAACTCATCTTT. It translates to CALGIRPPRYWGVPYTDKLIF.

This clone was counted ten times or more. The TCRdb record carries a much larger clone's protein, which differs from this DNA's translation at residue 5; a read error is the likely cause, and the protein listed here is the DNA translation. Other DNA sequences within the sample encode an identical CDR3. The chain is built from TRDV1 and TRDJ1; D possibly corresponds to TRDD2 (5 bases). This CDR3 has 12 amino acids. Deletions cut 5 bases from V and 7 bases from J, with 11 bases between. Per germline, CDR1 TSWWSYY and CDR2 QGS. The CDR3 loop is CALGIFPFKLIF. In DNA, the CDR3 is TGTGCTCTTGGGATATTTCCTTTTAAACTCATCTTT.

This clone was picked up many times. TCRdb's entry gives the protein of a much larger clone, which mismatches this DNA's translation at residue 5, likely from a read error; the protein reported here is translated from the DNA. The V gene is TRDV2, the J gene TRDJ1; 12 bases map to TRDD3. The CDR3 is 18 residues long. Germline values: CDR1 GEAIGNYY, CDR2 EKD. Trimming removed 3 bases from V and 4 bases from J; junction bases left unmatched: 14. The CDR3 DNA reads as TGTGCCTGTGACGCTTCTCCGGTCTGGGGGATACGCAGCGATAAACTCATCTTT. This sequence encodes CACDASPVWGIRSDKLIF.

Comments on this clone: A read error is the likely source, as a far larger clone sits one nucleotide away. The same CDR3 arises from other DNA sequences in this sample as well. J is TRDJ3 and V is TRDV2, with 8 nucleotides matching TRDD3. Because TCRdb records no J gene, it was assigned here through a match of the DNA to germline. The CDR3 sequence is 18 residues long. In germline, CDR1 is GEAIGNYY, CDR2 EKD. V lost 7 bases to trimming and J lost 2 bases; unmatched junction nucleotides: 12. The CDR3 protein is CACDYGGSQAWDTRQMFF. CDR3 DNA: TGTGCCTGCGATTATGGGGGATCCCAAGCCTGGGACACCCGACAGATGTTTTTC.

This clone turned up a few times. For this DNA, TCRdb reports the protein of a much larger clone, which diverges at residue 10, most likely from a read error; the protein presented here is translated directly from the DNA. The chain couples TRDV1 to TRDJ1, with a tentative D call TRDD2 (5 bases). The J gene comes from matching the DNA to germline here; TCRdb lacks it. The CDR3 runs to 21 residues. V was shortened by 6 bases and J by 0 bases, with 32 bases between the two germline ends. Germline V gives CDR1 TSWWSYY, CDR2 QGS. CDR3 region: CALGPRRSRIDPTSYTDKLIF. In DNA form, the CDR3 reads TGTGCTCTTGGTCCTAGGAGGTCCCGGATCGACCCGACCTCGTACACCGATAAACTCATCTTT.

A few counts support this clone. The protein TCRdb gives is from a much larger clone and does not agree with this DNA's translation at residue 3, likely a read error; the protein shown here comes from the DNA. The chain carries TRDV2 and TRDJ3; 12 bases align to TRDD3. Assignment of the J gene here rests on matching the DNA to germline, because TCRdb gives none. The CDR3 totals 21 residues. Germline assignment: CDR1 GEAIGNYY and CDR2 EKD. CDR3 loop: CAYDTGGLLGDTGWDTRQMFF. The CDR3, as DNA: TGTGCCTATGACACCGGGGGACTACTGGGGGATACTGGCTGGGACACCCGACAGATGTTTTTC.

Details on this clone: A read error likely explains why the TCRdb protein, taken from a much larger clone, differs from this DNA's translation at residue 13; the protein shown is translated from the DNA. The rearrangement links TRDV2 to TRDJ1, with D tentatively TRDD3 (6 bases). TCRdb does not report a J gene; here it was assigned by matching the DNA to germline references. The CDR3 sequence is 18 residues long. Germline CDR1 reads GEAIGNYY; CDR2 reads EKD. Trimming stripped 0 bases from V and 4 bases from J, with 23 bases between. The CDR3 is CACDTVAKVRDNFDKLIF. In DNA, the CDR3 is TGTGCCTGTGACACCGTGGCGAAGGTGAGGGATAACTTCGATAAACTCATCTTT.

This clone rates as medium-sized. Other DNA variants within this sample encode the same CDR3. V usage is TRDV1 and J usage is TRDJ1, with 7 nucleotides matching TRDD3. Germline values: CDR1 TSWWSYY, CDR2 QGS. This CDR3 comprises 25 residues. Germline trimming cut 2 bases from V and 5 bases from J; bases unmatched to any gene: 38. The CDR3 DNA reads as TGTGCTCTTGGGGAATCCAGCACTCCTATGAGGCCCCGACTGGGGTCGGCTCATCCGGCTGATAAACTCATCTTT. This codes for CALGESSTPMRPRLGSAHPADKLIF.

A remark on this clone: TCRdb shows a much larger clone's protein in place of this DNA's translation, and the two differ at residue 11, likely through a read error; the protein shown is translated from the DNA. The chain carries TRDV2 and TRDJ1; 12 bases align to TRDD3. In the absence of a J gene in TCRdb, the DNA was matched to germline to assign it here. Germline V gene data show CDR1 as GEAIGNYY and CDR2 as EKD. The CDR3 covers 16 residues. The V gene end was trimmed by 2 bases and the J gene end by 9 bases; junction bases not matched to a gene: 12. The CDR3 bases are TGTGCCTGTGACAGACTGGGGGATACAAGAACGAAGGAACTCATCTTT. Its protein product is CACDRLGDTRTKELIF.

As for this clone: The protein given by TCRdb reflects a much larger clone and differs at residue 12 from this DNA's translation, likely from a read error; the protein shown is the DNA's translation. J is TRDJ1 and V is TRDV1; D possibly corresponds to TRDD3 (7 bases). TCRdb leaves out the J gene; it was filled in here by matching the DNA to germline. Per the germline V gene, CDR1 is TSWWSYY and CDR2 is QGS. The CDR3 runs 20 residues. Trimming cost V 5 bases and J 3 bases, with 31 bases left between them. CDR3: CALGNRRILPLEDTADKLIF. As DNA, the CDR3 is TGTGCTCTTGGGAATCGGCGGATCCTACCTTTGGAGGATACGGCCGATAAACTCATCTTT.

This clone appeared a few times. Since a far larger clone is one base different, this is likely a read error. The sample carries other DNA sequences with the same CDR3. The CDR3 sequence is CACDTLVRGTGGSDTDKLIF. CDR3 in DNA: TGTGCCTGCGACACCCTGGTGAGGGGTACTGGGGGATCCGACACCGATAAACTCATCTTT. The J gene is TRDJ1, the V gene TRDV2; 10 nucleotides match TRDD3. The J gene is absent in TCRdb and was assigned here via DNA matching to germline. Germline V gene sequence: CDR1 GEAIGNYY, CDR2 EKD. The CDR3 totals 20 residues.

The sample holds a few counts of this clone. A far larger clone lies a single base away; this is likely a read error. Other nucleotide sequences from this sample produce the same CDR3. The chain has TRDV1 and TRDJ1, with 9 bases identical to TRDD3. The length of the CDR3 is 19 residues. J gave up 11 bases and V 5 bases, and 27 bases lay outside the gene matches. Germline CDR1 reads TSWWSYY; CDR2 reads QGS. The CDR3 nucleotides are TGTGCTCTTGGGAACCCGAGACCACTGGGGGACCATGGACCGTGTAAGCTCATCTTT. It specifies CALGNPRPLGDHGPCKLIF.

This clone was seen a few times. A far larger clone is one nucleotide away, so this likely arose from a read error. Distinct nucleotide sequences in the sample also encode this CDR3. The CDR3 is CALGELPPLKSTGGYRARPLIF. In nucleotides, the CDR3 is TGTGCTCTTGGGGAGCTCCCCCCTCTAAAGAGTACTGGGGGATACAGAGCCAGACCCCTGATCTTT. The chain couples TRDV1 to TRDJ4, with TRDD3 identical over 12 bases. TCRdb offers no J gene call, so here the DNA was matched to germline to obtain one. This CDR3 contains 22 residues. V shed 3 bases, J shed 0 bases, and the junction held 23 bases outside the gene matches. Germline loops: CDR1 TSWWSYY, CDR2 QGS.

About this clone: The TCRdb protein, from a much larger clone, departs from this DNA's translation at residue 5, likely by read error; the protein shown derives from the DNA. The CDR3 loop reads CACDRNGPTGVDTDKLIF. The CDR3 DNA sequence: TGTGCCTGTGACCGAAATGGCCCAACTGGGGTGGACACCGATAAACTCATCTTT. The genes are TRDV2 and TRDJ1; TRDD3 aligns across 7 bases. TCRdb lists no J gene, so it was determined here by aligning the DNA to germline. CDR1 is GEAIGNYY, CDR2 EKD, per germline. The CDR3 length is 18 residues. Trimming cost V 3 bases and J 0 bases; bases outside gene matches: 15.

Ten or more counts support this clone. The chain joins TRDV2 to TRDJ1; 13 positions match TRDD3. Assignment of the J gene here rests on matching the DNA to germline, because TCRdb gives none. The junction had 25 bases not matched to a gene; V was cut back by 1 base and J by 3 bases. The CDR3 loop spans 23 amino acids. Per germline, CDR1 GEAIGNYY and CDR2 EKD. CDR3 DNA sequence: TGTGCCTGTGACACGACTTCCTACCTTAACTGGGGGATACGACCCCATACGTCCGATAAACTCATCTTT. Amino acid sequence: CACDTTSYLNWGIRPHTSDKLIF.

Note on this clone: TCRdb assigns this DNA the protein of a much larger clone, which departs from its translation at residue 9; this likely reflects a read error, and the protein shown comes from translating the DNA. The chain joins TRDV2 to TRDJ1; tentative D call: TRDD3 (6 bases). No J gene was available from TCRdb, and it was assigned here by a germline match of the DNA. This CDR3 contains 17 residues. Germline assignment: CDR1 GEAIGNYY and CDR2 EKD. The V and J ends lost 0 bases and 0 bases respectively, with 16 bases between them. The CDR3 is CACDTSDWVPYTDKLIF. CDR3 nucleotides: TGTGCCTGTGACACCTCGGACTGGGTCCCGTACACCGATAAACTCATCTTT.

This clone was seen at least ten times. V gene TRDV1 combines with J gene TRDJ1, with 9 positions matching TRDD3. The germline CDR1 and CDR2 sequences are TSWWSYY and QGS. The junction had 12 bases not matched to a gene; V was cut back by 1 base and J by 0 bases. CDR3 length equals 19 residues. In DNA, the CDR3 is TGTGCTCTTGGGGAACCTATAACCGTACTGGGGGACTACACCGATAAACTCATCTTT. Its protein product is CALGEPITVLGDYTDKLIF.